A single sample gave rise to the 25 T cell receptor beta chains below, sequenced in a study of cytomegalovirus exposure and HLA in healthy donors. Amplification used 60 Vbeta primers and 13 Jbeta primers. The repertoire was sequenced with immunoSEQ multiplex PCR; TCRdb's copy has only in-frame clones and lacks some. The sample holds about 160,000 clones; around four fifths are singletons and the top ten take about 1.3%. Sample: PBMCs. The origin of the receptors is a woman aged 45-59 years in good health and CMV-seronegative.

CDR3 coding DNA: TGCAGCGGCCTTGACGAAGGGACTAGCGGGAGGGGATCCGAGACCCAGTACTTC. It yields the protein CSGLDEGTSGRGSETQYF. This chain joins TRBV29-1 and TRBJ2-5; 16 positions agree with TRBD2. Germline values: CDR1 SQVTM, CDR2 ANQGSEA. Germline trimming cut 7 bases from V and 5 bases from J; bases unmatched to any gene: 16. The CDR3 has 18 amino acids. Combining the CDR3 with reference TRBV29-1 and TRBJ2-5 gives the whole variable domain SAVISQKPSRDICQRGTSLTIQCQVDSQVTMMFWYRQQPGQSLTLIATANQGSEATYESGFVIDKFPISRPNLTFSTLTVSNMSPEDSSIYLCSGLDEGTSGRGSETQYFGPGTRLLVL.

The rearrangement joins TRBV5-1 to TRBJ2-1; tentative D call: TRBD2 (5 bases). The ends were cut back, 0 bases at V and 7 bases at J, with 11 bases in the middle. Germline values: CDR1 SGHRS, CDR2 YFSETQ. The CDR3 runs to 14 residues. CDR3 DNA sequence: TGCGCCAGCAGCTTGGAACTAGTTCGGAATGAGCAGTTCTTC. It translates to CASSLELVRNEQFF. The whole variable domain, filled in from reference TRBV5-1 and TRBJ2-1, reads KAGVTQTPRYLIKTRGQQVTLSCSPISGHRSVSWYQQTPGQGLQFLFEYFSETQRNKGNFPGRFSGRQFSNSRSEMNVSTLELGDSALYLCASSLELVRNEQFFGPGTRLTVL.

Notes on this clone: The final CDR3 position lacks the conserved phenylalanine or tryptophan, pointing to a likely read error. DNA of the CDR3: TGTGCCTGGAGCGGGGGGCGGGAGGAATACGAGCAGTACTGC. This sequence encodes CAWSGGREEYEQYC. This rearrangement joins TRBV30 to TRBJ2-7, with TRBD2 matching over 8 bases. With V trimmed by 3 bases and J by 4 bases, 8 bases remained unmatched. Germline V CDR1 and CDR2: GTSNPN, SVGIG (reference sequence). The CDR3 is made up of 14 amino acids.

The V gene is TRBV27, the J gene TRBJ1-4; D ambiguous. This CDR3 spans 11 amino acids. Between the trimmed V and J ends, which lost 8 bases and 8 bases, there was a span of 9 bases. Per germline, CDR1 MNHEY and CDR2 SMNVEV (reference sequence). In DNA, the CDR3 is TGTGCCAGCCGGTTACGAGAAAAACTGTTTTTT. Translated: CASRLREKLFF.

CDR3 loop: CASRRLAYEQFF. The CDR3 region has the DNA TGTGCCAGCAGGAGACTAGCGTATGAGCAGTTCTTC. The chain uses TRBV27 and TRBJ2-1; the match to TRBD2 covers 8 bases. This CDR3 has 12 residues. The germline gives CDR1 MNHEY, CDR2 SMNVEV (reference sequence). With V trimmed by 6 bases and J by 8 bases, 3 bases remained unmatched.

The V gene is TRBV5-1, the J gene TRBJ1-1; 9 positions match TRBD1. From germline, CDR1 is SGHRS and CDR2 YFSETQ. V was clipped by 0 bases and J by 3 bases; unmatched bases: 6. The CDR3 has 16 residues. The CDR3 DNA is TGCGCCAGCAGCTTGGGGGACAGGGAGATGCACACTGAAGCTTTCTTT. This gives the protein CASSLGDREMHTEAFF. Combining the CDR3 with reference TRBV5-1 and TRBJ1-1 gives the whole variable domain KAGVTQTPRYLIKTRGQQVTLSCSPISGHRSVSWYQQTPGQGLQFLFEYFSETQRNKGNFPGRFSGRQFSNSRSEMNVSTLELGDSALYLCASSLGDREMHTEAFFGQGTRLTVV.

The chain is built from TRBV19 and TRBJ1-2; TRBD1 matches at 9 bases. The CDR3 is 14 residues long. Germline CDR1 and CDR2: LNHDA and SQIVND (reference sequence). V lost 5 bases, J lost 8 bases, and 9 bases stayed unmatched. The DNA for the CDR3 is TGTGCCAGTAGTGTCTGGACAGGGGATCGGGGCTACACCTTC. Amino acids: CASSVWTGDRGYTF.

The chain links TRBV25-1 to TRBJ2-7; D perhaps matches TRBD1 (5 bases). The CDR3 is 13 amino acids. Trimming removed 0 bases from V and 3 bases from J, with 6 bases in between. The V gene's germline CDR1 is MGHDK and CDR2 SYGVNS. The CDR3 DNA sequence: TGTGCCAGCAGTGAATACAGGGTCTACGAGCAGTACTTC. Protein sequence: CASSEYRVYEQYF.

The rearrangement uses TRBV19 and TRBJ2-1, with D maybe TRBD2 (6 bases). Trimming removed 3 bases at V and 2 bases at J, with 8 bases between. The CDR3 has 14 residues. Germline assignment: CDR1 LNHDA and CDR2 SQIVND (reference sequence). The CDR3 protein is CASSIRLAYNEQFF. DNA for the CDR3: TGTGCCAGTAGTATTAGACTAGCCTACAATGAGCAGTTCTTC.

CDR3 region: CASAGGSGYNEQFF. The DNA for the CDR3 is TGTGCCAGCGCCGGAGGTAGCGGGTACAATGAGCAGTTCTTC. The V call is TRBV7-2, the J call TRBJ2-1, with 7 bases that match TRBD2. Germline CDR1 reads SGHTA; CDR2 reads FQGNSA. With 8 bases clipped from V and 4 bases from J, the junction kept 8 bases outside the gene matches. The CDR3 has 14 residues.

To note about this clone: It is likely a read error, because the conserved phenylalanine at the end of the CDR3 is missing. This chain connects TRBV5-1 to TRBJ1-2; possibly TRBD1 for D (5 bases). Germline loops: CDR1 SGHRS, CDR2 YFSETQ. V dropped 4 bases and J dropped 4 bases, with 14 bases sitting between them. This CDR3 has 14 residues. The CDR3 bases are TGCGCCAGCAGCCCGCCAGGGAACCTCTATGGCTACACCCTC. This sequence encodes CASSPPGNLYGYTL.

The chain recombines TRBV12-5 with TRBJ2-2; D remains unclear. Per germline, CDR1 LGHNT and CDR2 FRNRAP. Between the trimmed V and J ends, which lost 6 bases and 4 bases, there was a span of 6 bases. The CDR3 covers 12 residues. The CDR3 DNA follows: TGTGCTAGTGGCAAATCCACCGGGGAGCTGTTTTTT. This codes for CASGKSTGELFF.

CDR3 nucleotides: TGCGCCAGCAATGGACTAGCGACGTACAATGAGCAGTTCTTC. Translating gives CASNGLATYNEQFF. The chain recombines TRBV5-1 with TRBJ2-1, with TRBD2 matching over 9 bases. This CDR3 is 14 amino acids long. Germline V lookup: CDR1 SGHRS, CDR2 YFSETQ. V shed 6 bases, J shed 4 bases, and the junction held 5 bases outside the gene matches.

The rearrangement links TRBV5-1 to TRBJ2-1, with D perhaps matching TRBD2 (5 bases). Trimming removed 4 bases from V and 0 bases from J, with 14 bases in between. The CDR3 totals 16 residues. Germline V gene data show CDR1 as SGHRS and CDR2 as YFSETQ. The CDR3 region is CASSRSGFSSYNEQFF. In DNA, the CDR3 is TGCGCCAGCAGCCGGTCGGGATTTAGCTCCTACAATGAGCAGTTCTTC.

The chain carries TRBV28 and TRBJ1-1; possible D gene TRBD1, 5 bases. Germline V gene data show CDR1 as MDHEN and CDR2 as SYDVKM. The CDR3 contains 13 residues. V dropped 3 bases and J dropped 8 bases, with 13 bases sitting between them. This CDR3 is CASSLEGYVEAFF. The CDR3, as DNA: TGTGCCAGCAGTTTGGAGGGGTACGTCGAAGCTTTCTTT.

This rearrangement joins TRBV29-1 to TRBJ1-1, with 8 nucleotides matching TRBD1. The CDR3 extends over 14 amino acids. V trimming: 6 bases; J trimming: 4 bases; junction bases outside the gene matches: 10. Germline lookup yields CDR1 SQVTM and CDR2 ANQGSEA. Written as DNA, the CDR3 is TGCAGCGTCCTCTCCTCAACAGGGGGCACTGAAGCTTTCTTT. It translates to CSVLSSTGGTEAFF.

CDR3 in DNA: TGTGCCAGCAGCCGTCGGAGTTCTCGCTATGGCTACACCTTC. Translation: CASSRRSSRYGYTF. The chain is built from TRBV14 and TRBJ1-2; D is ambiguous. V dropped 4 bases and J dropped 4 bases, with 13 bases sitting between them. Germline assignment: CDR1 SGHDN and CDR2 FVKESK. The CDR3 has 14 residues.

At least ten counts were recorded for this clone. V gene TRBV7-6 combines with J gene TRBJ2-1; the match to TRBD2 covers 7 bases. Losses at the gene ends were 0 bases for V and 4 bases for J; bases not matched to a gene: 3. Per the germline V gene, CDR1 is SGHVS and CDR2 is FNYEAQ. The length of the CDR3 is 15 residues. The CDR3 sequence: CASSLAGTIYNEQFF. Written as DNA, the CDR3 is TGTGCCAGCAGCTTAGCCGGGACTATATACAATGAGCAGTTCTTC. Filled out from reference TRBV7-6 and TRBJ2-1, the complete variable domain reads GAGVSQSPRYKVTKRGQDVALRCDPISGHVSLYWYRQALGQGPEFLTYFNYEAQQDKSGLPNDRFSAERPEGSISTLTIQRTEQRDSAMYRCASSLAGTIYNEQFFGPGTRLTVL.

V is TRBV10-1 and J is TRBJ2-7; TRBD2 matches 13 bases. This CDR3 region has 14 residues. V shed 6 bases and J 4 bases; nucleotides not matched to a gene: 3. Germline CDR1 WNHNN, CDR2 SYGVQD (reference sequence). The CDR3 sequence is CASRGLAGRYEQYF. The CDR3, as DNA: TGCGCCAGCAGGGGACTAGCGGGACGGTACGAGCAGTACTTC.

The V and J genes are TRBV7-9 and TRBJ2-7; the match to TRBD2 covers 9 bases. In germline, CDR1 is SEHNR, CDR2 FQNEAQ (reference sequence). The CDR3 has 15 residues. V shed 5 bases, J shed 2 bases, and the junction held 7 bases outside the gene matches. The CDR3 bases are TGTGCCAGCAGCCACCCTAGCGGGACGGCCTACGAGCAGTACTTC. Protein product: CASSHPSGTAYEQYF. The whole variable domain, filled in from reference TRBV7-9 and TRBJ2-7, reads DTGVSQNPRHKITKRGQNVTFRCDPISEHNRLYWYRQTLGQGPEFLTYFQNEAQLEKSRLLSDRFSAERPKGSFSTLEIQRTEQGDSAMYLCASSHPSGTAYEQYFGPGTRLTVT.

This clone has just a few counts. This chain links TRBV6-6 with TRBJ1-1, with D uncertain. The CDR3 extends over 14 amino acids. Germline V CDR1 and CDR2: MNHNY, SVGAGI (reference sequence). V was shortened by 2 bases and J by 3 bases, with 10 bases between the two germline ends. CDR3 residues: CASSYQVVDTEAFF. The DNA of the CDR3 is TGTGCCAGCAGTTACCAGGTGGTTGACACTGAAGCTTTCTTT.

The gene calls are TRBV7-2 and TRBJ1-2; D remains unclear. Germline V gene data show CDR1 as SGHTA and CDR2 as FQGNSA. Trimming cost V 4 bases and J 0 bases, with 9 bases left between them. The CDR3 loop spans 14 amino acids. The chain's CDR3 is CASSSDGANYGYTF. CDR3 DNA sequence: TGTGCCAGCAGCTCGGACGGGGCTAACTATGGCTACACCTTC.

This sequence joins TRBV15 and TRBJ2-7; D unresolved. Trimming stripped 0 bases from V and 1 base from J, with 7 bases between. The V gene's germline CDR1 is LNHNV and CDR2 YYDKDF (reference sequence). The CDR3 is 14 residues long. CDR3 protein: CATSRETLSYEQYF. Here the CDR3 DNA reads TGTGCCACCAGCAGAGAAACTCTTTCCTACGAGCAGTACTTC.

The chain carries TRBV7-6 and TRBJ1-2; no clear D. The CDR3 has 15 residues. The germline V gene encodes CDR1 SGHVS and CDR2 FNYEAQ. Between the trimmed V and J ends, which lost 0 bases and 7 bases, there was a span of 15 bases. The DNA of the CDR3 is TGTGCCAGCAGCTTAGCCCCGATCGGTAGCGTTGGCTACACCTTC. Its translation is CASSLAPIGSVGYTF.

CDR3 coding DNA: TGTGCCAGCAGCCCAGCTAGCGGGGCGTTGCAGTTCTTC. It specifies CASSPASGALQFF. The chain has TRBV7-2 and TRBJ2-1, with TRBD2 matching 9 bases. Trimming cost V 5 bases and J 12 bases; bases outside gene matches: 8. Germline V CDR1 and CDR2: SGHTA, FQGNSA. The CDR3 is made up of 13 amino acids.